This TCR beta chain was recorded in a study of blood T cells in healthy people across ages. Looked up from germline, CDR1 is SGHTA and CDR2 is FQGNSA. There are 14 residues in the CDR3. Primers used in a second PCR of about 6 to 11 cycles were a sample-barcoded 5' primer and a J-beta primer mix. In TCRdb, the 5' RACE reads were re-called with MiXCR into one record per CDR3 protein. The sample includes around 1,000,000 distinct CDR3 sequences, under 30% of them seen just once. A further study also used this sample, focusing on T cells of mothers and their children.

The V and J genes are TRBV7-2 and TRBJ2-5, with 7 bases fitting TRBD1. The DNA matches TRBJ2-7 better at its end, which makes the J call doubtful. Sequenced material: blood. This sequence was found in a girl aged 2-15 years in good health. The CDR3 bases are TGTGCCAGCAGCCCCACAGGGGCCTACTACGAGCAGTACTTC. Residues: CASSPTGAYYEQYF.